Listed below are T cell receptor beta chains from one sample, sequenced in a study of cytomegalovirus exposure and HLA in healthy donors. The repertoire was sequenced with immunoSEQ multiplex PCR; TCRdb's copy has only in-frame clones and lacks some. This table holds around 150,000 clones, around 87% found once. Material: PBMCs. Source of these receptors: a woman aged 25 to 39 in good health and CMV-seronegative. CDR3s include the opening cysteine and the closing phenylalanine or tryptophan. D genes are given only for firm matches. Clone size is not always given. Where it is, it says once, few, many or a class for expanded clones.

v_gene	abundance	d_gene	j_gene	CDR3nt	CDR3aa
TRBV27	-	-	TRBJ2-6	TGTGCCAGCACCCCCAGGGCGGCAGCTGGGGCCAACGTCCTGACTTTC	CASTPRAAAGANVLTF
TRBV5-4	once	TRBD1	TRBJ2-7	TGTGCCAGCAGCTTGGGGATCGGACAGGTCAACGAGCAGTACTTC	CASSLGIGQVNEQYF
TRBV7-6	-	TRBD2	TRBJ2-2	TGTGCCAGCAGCTTACGCCCGACTAGCGGGACGTACACCGGGGAGCTGTTTTTT	CASSLRPTSGTYTGELFF
TRBV28	-	TRBD1	TRBJ2-3	TGTGCCAGCAGAGTACAGGGGGCGCAAGGAGATACGCAGTATTTT	CASRVQGAQGDTQYF
TRBV19	-	-	TRBJ2-3	TGTGCCAGTAGTATAGATCGCCAAAGCGGGCAGTATTTT	CASSIDRQSGQYF
TRBV2	-	-	TRBJ1-1	TGTGCCAGCAGTGACATGACAGAAACTTGGGCTGAAGCTTTCTTT	CASSDMTETWAEAFF
TRBV4-3	-	TRBD2	TRBJ2-3	TGCGCCAGCAGCCAAGATGGGGCGGGGGGAGATACGCAGTATTTT	CASSQDGAGGDTQYF
TRBV7-9	few	-	TRBJ1-3	TGTGCCAGCAGCTCCCTAAGAAACACCATATATTTT	CASSSLRNTIYF
TRBV28	once	TRBD2	TRBJ2-3	TGTGCCAGCAGCCCTAGCGGAAACACAGATACGCAGTATTTT	CASSPSGNTDTQYF
TRBV27	-	-	TRBJ1-1	TGTGCCAGCAGTTTATCCGCAGGGGCCGGTACTGAAGCTTTCTTT	CASSLSAGAGTEAFF
TRBV7-2	once	TRBD2	TRBJ2-3	TGTGCCAGCAACCCCACGGGGGGGGTCACAGATACGCAGTATTTT	CASNPTGGVTDTQYF
TRBV19	-	-	TRBJ2-2	TGTGCCAGTAGGAAACAGGGCCCGGGGACCGGGGAGCTGTTTTTT	CASRKQGPGTGELFF
TRBV5-8	-	-	TRBJ1-5	TGTGCCAGCAGCTTGGCCTTCGTGAGCAATCAGCCCCAGCATTTT	CASSLAFVSNQPQHF
TRBV27	-	-	TRBJ1-1	TGTGCCAGCAGTTCCAGGATCCGGGGAAAAGCTTTCTTT	CASSSRIRGKAFF
TRBV6-5	-	-	TRBJ1-2	TGTGCCAGCAGGAGGGACGGGAGCTATGGCTACACCTTC	CASRRDGSYGYTF
TRBV7-2	-	-	TRBJ1-5	TGTGCCAGCAGCACCCGACAGGCCTCCCTCGGTCAGCCCCAGCATTTT	CASSTRQASLGQPQHF
TRBV2	-	-	TRBJ2-7	TGTGCCAGCAAGGGGATCCTGGGGGAGCAGTACTTC	CASKGILGEQYF
TRBV7-2	-	-	TRBJ2-7	TGTGCCAGCAGCTGGAGGGCAGCTACCTACGAGCAGTACTTC	CASSWRAATYEQYF
TRBV7-9	-	TRBD2	TRBJ2-7	TGTGCCAGCAGTTCACTAGCGGTGGTGGACGAGCAGTACTTC	CASSSLAVVDEQYF
TRBV5-6	-	TRBD1	TRBJ2-7	TGTGCCAGCAGCTCCTGGACAGGGAACTACGAGCAGTACTTC	CASSSWTGNYEQYF
TRBV4-1	-	TRBD2	TRBJ2-3	TGCGCCAGCAGCCGGACAGCGGGGGGTCAGAGGGATACGCAGTATTTT	CASSRTAGGQRDTQYF
TRBV4-3	-	TRBD2	TRBJ2-1	TGCGCCAGCAGCCAATATGGGATATCCACTCCCCGTGGTAGCGGGAGTCGGGATGAGCAGTTCTTC	CASSQYGISTPRGSGSRDEQFF
TRBV4-3	-	TRBD2	TRBJ2-2	TGCGCCAGCAGCCAAGACGGGGGAGGGGGGGAGCTGTTTTTT	CASSQDGGGGELFF
TRBV9	-	-	TRBJ2-7	TGTGCCAGCAGCGAAAGAGGACACCCCTACGAGCAGTACTTC	CASSERGHPYEQYF
TRBV5-6	-	-	TRBJ2-1	TGTGCCAGCAGCTTGTCCAGAAGCTCCTACAATGAGCAGTTCTTC	CASSLSRSSYNEQFF
TRBV27	-	TRBD1	TRBJ2-3	TGTGCCAGCAGTTTTGGGTGGGGACAGGAGGGGACAGATACGCAGTATTTT	CASSFGWGQEGTDTQYF
TRBV4-1	-	-	TRBJ2-7	TGCGCCAGCAGCCTTGGACAGAGCTCCTACGAGCAGTACTTC	CASSLGQSSYEQYF
TRBV19	-	-	TRBJ2-7	TGTGCCAGTAGTATTTTACGGGGCGAGCAGTACTTC	CASSILRGEQYF
TRBV5-6	-	-	TRBJ2-7	TGTGCCAGCAGCTTGGTTTTAGCGGCAGCCTACGAGCAGTACTTC	CASSLVLAAAYEQYF
TRBV5-5	-	TRBD1	TRBJ1-5	TGTGCCAGCAGCTTAAGGGACAGACTTTATAGCAATCAGCCCCAGCATTTT	CASSLRDRLYSNQPQHF
TRBV19	once	-	TRBJ1-2	TGTGCCAGTAGTATTCAGGGCGACTACTATGGCTACACCTTC	CASSIQGDYYGYTF
TRBV19	once	-	TRBJ2-1	TGTGCCAGTAGTACGGGGAACAACTACAATGAGCAGTTCTTC	CASSTGNNYNEQFF
TRBV5-6	-	TRBD1	TRBJ2-1	TGTGCCAGCAGCTTAAGGGACAGGCGCTTCTTC	CASSLRDRRFF
TRBV4-1	-	TRBD1	TRBJ1-4	TGCGCCAGCAGCCGCATCTCCGGGACAGGCCTTGAAAAACTGTTTTTT	CASSRISGTGLEKLFF
TRBV5-1	-	-	TRBJ1-3	TGCGCCAGCAGCTTGGGACAGGCCCCCTACGGAAACACCATATATTTT	CASSLGQAPYGNTIYF
TRBV7-9	-	TRBD2	TRBJ2-1	TGTGCCAGCAGCTTGGACTGGGGAGGGGTAAATGAGCAGTTCTTC	CASSLDWGGVNEQFF
TRBV6-5	few	-	TRBJ1-2	TGTGCCAGCAGTTACACAAACAGGGATTTAGGCGGCTACACCTTC	CASSYTNRDLGGYTF
TRBV5-5	-	-	TRBJ2-1	TGTGCCAGCAGGATACAGGACAACTCCTACAATGAGCAGTTCTTC	CASRIQDNSYNEQFF
TRBV30	-	-	TRBJ1-1	TGTGCCTGGGCGAACGGAGGGGACACTGAAGCTTTCTTT	CAWANGGDTEAFF
TRBV4-3	-	-	TRBJ1-4	TGCGCCAGCAGCCGTGGACAGTTAGAAAAACTGTTTTTT	CASSRGQLEKLFF
TRBV9	-	-	TRBJ2-2	TGTGCCAGCAGCGTATCGGGGGTTAACACCGGGGAGCTGTTTTTT	CASSVSGVNTGELFF
TRBV7-6	-	-	TRBJ2-1	TGTGCCAGCAGCTTAGTGGGGGGTGAGGAGCAGTTCTTC	CASSLVGGEEQFF